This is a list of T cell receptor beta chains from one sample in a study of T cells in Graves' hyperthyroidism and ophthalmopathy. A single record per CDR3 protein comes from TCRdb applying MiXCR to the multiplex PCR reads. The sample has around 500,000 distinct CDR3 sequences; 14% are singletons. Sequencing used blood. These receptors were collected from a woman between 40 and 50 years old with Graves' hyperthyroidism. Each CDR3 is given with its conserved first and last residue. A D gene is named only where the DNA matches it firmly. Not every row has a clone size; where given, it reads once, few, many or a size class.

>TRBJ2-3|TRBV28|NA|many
CASSLVRGSTDTQYF
TGTGCCAGCAGTTTAGTGCGTGGAAGCACAGATACGCAGTATTTT
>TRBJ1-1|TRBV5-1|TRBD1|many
CASTQGQINTEAFF
TGCGCCAGCACCCAGGGACAGATTAACACTGAAGCTTTCTTT
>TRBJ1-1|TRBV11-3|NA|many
CASSLLRGTEAFF
TGTGCCAGCAGCTTGTTACGAGGGACAGAAGCTTTCTTT
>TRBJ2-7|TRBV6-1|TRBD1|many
CASSETGPFEQYF
TGTGCCAGCAGTGAGACAGGGCCATTCGAGCAGTACTTC
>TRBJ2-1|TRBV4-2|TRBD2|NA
CASSKSSGSYNEQFF
TGTGCCAGCAGCAAATCTAGCGGGTCGTACAATGAGCAGTTCTTC
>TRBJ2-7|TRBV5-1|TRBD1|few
CASSLGQGALSLYEQYF
TGCGCCAGCAGCTTGGGACAGGGGGCTTTGAGCCTCTACGAGCAGTACTTC
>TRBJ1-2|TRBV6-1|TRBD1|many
CASSFGQGMNYGYTF
TGTGCCAGCAGTTTTGGACAGGGGATGAACTATGGCTACACCTTC
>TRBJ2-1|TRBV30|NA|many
CAWKKTYNEQFF
TGTGCCTGGAAAAAGACCTACAATGAGCAGTTCTTC
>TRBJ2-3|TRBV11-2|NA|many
CASSLRSPGQFYTDTQYF
TGTGCCAGCAGCTTAAGATCCCCCGGACAGTTCTACACAGATACGCAGTATTTT
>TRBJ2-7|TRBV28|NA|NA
CASGEIAEQYF
TGTGCCAGCGGCGAGATCGCCGAGCAGTACTTC
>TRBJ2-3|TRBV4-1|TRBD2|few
CASSHKLAGGMSTDTQYF
TGCGCCAGCAGCCACAAACTAGCGGGAGGGATGAGCACAGATACGCAGTATTTT
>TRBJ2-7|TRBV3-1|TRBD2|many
CASSHGTSGRLYEQYF
TGTGCCAGCAGCCATGGGACTAGCGGGAGGCTCTACGAGCAGTACTTC
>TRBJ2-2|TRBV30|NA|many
CAWSSTGSNTGELFF
TGTGCCTGGAGTAGTACGGGCAGCAACACCGGGGAGCTGTTTTTT
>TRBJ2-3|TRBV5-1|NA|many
CASSLAIGDTQYF
TGCGCCAGCAGCTTGGCCATAGGAGATACGCAGTATTTT
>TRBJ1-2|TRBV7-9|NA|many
CASSRGGGAYGYTF
TGTGCCAGCAGTCGGGGAGGGGGAGCCTATGGCTACACCTTC
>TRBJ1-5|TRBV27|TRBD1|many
CASSLRDRGRRIDQPQHF
TGTGCCAGCAGTTTGCGGGACAGGGGGCGCAGGATCGATCAGCCCCAGCATTTT
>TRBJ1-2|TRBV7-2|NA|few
CASSYSTYGYTF
TGTGCCAGCAGTTACAGTACCTATGGCTACACCTTC
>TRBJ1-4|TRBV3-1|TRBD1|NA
CASADRGNEKLFF
TGTGCCAGCGCGGACAGGGGGAATGAAAAACTGTTTTTT
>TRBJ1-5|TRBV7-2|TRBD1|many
CASSLRGQDNQPQHF
TGTGCCAGCAGTTTACGGGGACAGGACAATCAGCCCCAGCATTTT
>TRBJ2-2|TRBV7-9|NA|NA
CASRAQGGELFF
TGTGCCAGCAGGGCCCAAGGCGGGGAGCTGTTTTTT
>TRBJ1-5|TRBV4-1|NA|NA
CASSQGPGFLQPQHF
TGCGCCAGCAGCCAAGGCCCAGGGTTCCTACAGCCCCAGCATTTT
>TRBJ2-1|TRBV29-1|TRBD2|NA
CSVPTSGRASSPYNEQFF
TGCAGCGTTCCAACTAGCGGGAGGGCCAGTTCCCCCTACAATGAGCAGTTCTTC
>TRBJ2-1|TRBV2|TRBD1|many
CASRIRQGINNEQFF
TGTGCCAGCAGAATCAGACAGGGGATTAACAATGAGCAGTTCTTC
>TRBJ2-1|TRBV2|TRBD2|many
CASRSPAGAYNEQFF
TGTGCCAGCAGGAGTCCAGCGGGAGCTTACAATGAGCAGTTCTTC
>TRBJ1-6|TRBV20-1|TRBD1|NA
CSARGTGGGNSPLHF
TGCAGTGCCCGAGGGACAGGGGGCGGTAATTCACCCCTCCACTTT
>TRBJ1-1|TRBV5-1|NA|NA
CASSPRVSGRTEAFF
TGCGCCAGCAGCCCCCGGGTCAGCGGGAGGACTGAAGCTTTCTTT
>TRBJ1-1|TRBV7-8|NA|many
CASSFRGGLGTEAFF
TGTGCCAGCAGCTTTAGGGGGGGATTGGGGACTGAAGCTTTCTTT
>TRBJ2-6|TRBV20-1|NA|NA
CSARRNSGANVLTF
TGCAGTGCTAGACGTAATTCTGGGGCCAACGTCCTGACTTTC
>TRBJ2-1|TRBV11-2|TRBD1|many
CASNPGQSYNEQFF
TGTGCCAGCAATCCGGGACAGTCTTACAATGAGCAGTTCTTC
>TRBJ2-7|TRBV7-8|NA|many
CASSLFTGPRTGSYEQYF
TGTGCCAGCAGCTTATTTACCGGTCCTAGGACCGGCTCCTACGAGCAGTACTTC
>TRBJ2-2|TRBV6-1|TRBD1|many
CASSEHPGQVGELFF
TGTGCCAGCAGTGAACATCCTGGACAGGTCGGGGAGCTGTTTTTT
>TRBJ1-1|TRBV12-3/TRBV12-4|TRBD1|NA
CASSSTPGQGEAFF
TGTGCCAGCAGTTCGACCCCGGGACAGGGTGAAGCTTTCTTT
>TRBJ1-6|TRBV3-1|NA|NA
CASSPPPGTDSPLHF
TGTGCCAGCAGCCCCCCCCCTGGCACCGATTCACCCCTCCACTTT
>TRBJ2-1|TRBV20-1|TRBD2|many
CSATWTSGPHNEQFF
TGCAGTGCTACCTGGACTAGCGGGCCCCACAATGAGCAGTTCTTC
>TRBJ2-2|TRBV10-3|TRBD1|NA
CAISESVGQGGAGELFF
TGTGCCATCAGTGAGTCAGTCGGACAGGGTGGGGCCGGGGAGCTGTTTTTT
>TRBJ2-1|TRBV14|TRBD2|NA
CASSQRPPGLAGGPNEQFF
TGTGCCAGCAGCCAACGCCCTCCGGGACTAGCGGGAGGGCCGAATGAGCAGTTCTTC
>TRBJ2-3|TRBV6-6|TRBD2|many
CASSYRGGSGPDTQYF
TGTGCCAGCAGTTACAGGGGCGGGAGTGGGCCGGATACGCAGTATTTT
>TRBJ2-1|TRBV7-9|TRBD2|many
CASQMGLAKDEQFF
TGTGCCAGCCAGATGGGACTAGCAAAGGATGAGCAGTTCTTC
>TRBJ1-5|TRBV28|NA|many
CASSSGVNGQPQHF
TGTGCCAGCAGTTCCGGGGTAAACGGTCAGCCCCAGCATTTT
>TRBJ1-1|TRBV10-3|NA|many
CAISLDRGTEAFF
TGTGCCATCAGCTTGGATCGCGGCACTGAAGCTTTCTTT
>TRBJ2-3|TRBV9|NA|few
CASSVARSTDTQYF
TGTGCCAGCAGCGTAGCTCGGAGTACAGATACGCAGTATTTT
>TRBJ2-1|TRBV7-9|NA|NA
CASSSPNSVGWHEQFF
TGTGCCAGCAGCTCACCAAACTCCGTCGGGTGGCATGAGCAGTTCTTC
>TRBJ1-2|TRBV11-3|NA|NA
CASSFRGEDGYTF
TGTGCCAGCAGCTTCCGGGGGGAAGATGGCTACACCTTC
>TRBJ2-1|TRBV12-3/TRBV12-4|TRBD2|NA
CASSLSSGRGYNEQFF
TGTGCCAGCAGTTTATCTAGCGGGAGAGGGTACAATGAGCAGTTCTTC
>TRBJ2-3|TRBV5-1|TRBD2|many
CASSPGTSGNTDTQYF
TGCGCCAGCAGCCCTGGGACTAGCGGGAACACAGATACGCAGTATTTT
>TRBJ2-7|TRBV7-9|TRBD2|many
CASSSPAGGRGEQYF
TGTGCCAGCAGCTCGCCAGCGGGGGGTCGTGGCGAGCAGTACTTC
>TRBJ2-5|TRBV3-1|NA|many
CASSSKERGEETQYF
TGTGCCAGCAGCTCTAAGGAAAGGGGCGAAGAGACCCAGTACTTC
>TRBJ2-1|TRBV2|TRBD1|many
CASRRDRAPYNEQFF
TGTGCCAGCAGAAGGGACAGGGCCCCCTACAATGAGCAGTTCTTC
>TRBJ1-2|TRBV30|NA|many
CAWGSPGYTF
TGTGCCTGGGGATCCCCTGGCTACACCTTC
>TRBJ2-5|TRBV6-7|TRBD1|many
CASSYSSTGASETQYF
TGTGCCAGCAGTTACTCAAGTACAGGGGCGTCGGAGACCCAGTACTTC
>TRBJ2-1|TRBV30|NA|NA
CAWSGNYNEQFF
TGTGCCTGGAGCGGAAACTACAATGAGCAGTTCTTC
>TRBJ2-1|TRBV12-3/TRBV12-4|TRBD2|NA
CASRIAGPPNEQFF
TGTGCCAGCAGAATAGCGGGGCCCCCCAATGAGCAGTTCTTC
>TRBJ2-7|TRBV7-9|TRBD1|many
CASSSTGGLDWSSGYEQYF
TGTGCCAGCAGCTCCACAGGGGGTCTTGATTGGAGTAGCGGCTACGAGCAGTACTTC
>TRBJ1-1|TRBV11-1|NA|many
CASSLEGQQAFF
TGTGCCAGCAGCTTAGAGGGGCAGCAAGCTTTCTTT